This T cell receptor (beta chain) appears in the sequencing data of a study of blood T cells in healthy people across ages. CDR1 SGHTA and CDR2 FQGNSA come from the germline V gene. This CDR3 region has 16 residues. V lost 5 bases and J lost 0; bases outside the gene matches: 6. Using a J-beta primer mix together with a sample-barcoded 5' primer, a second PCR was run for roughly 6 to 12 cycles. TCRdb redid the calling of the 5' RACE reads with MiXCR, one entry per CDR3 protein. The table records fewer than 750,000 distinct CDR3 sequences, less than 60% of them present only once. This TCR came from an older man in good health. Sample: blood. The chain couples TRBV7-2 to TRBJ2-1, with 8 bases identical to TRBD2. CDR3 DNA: TGTGCCAGCAGCCGTCAGAGCGGGAGCTCCTACAATGAGCAGTTCTTC. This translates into CASSRQSGSSYNEQFF.